This paragraph covers one T cell receptor beta chain sequence. Its antigen is as yet unknown. V lost 5 bases to trimming and J lost 8 bases, with 31 bases between them. Germline V lookup: CDR1 DFQATT, CDR2 SNEGSKA (reference sequence). CDR3 length: 18 residues. Study findings and constraints: Whole repertoires were not studied in the larger cohort, only one V-J beta rearrangement. Tumor-infiltrating Treg TCR alpha and beta sequences overlapped most with tumor naive CD4+ T cells, then blood naive.

Full-length variable regions came from constant-region reverse primers plus semi-nested Nested Universal Primer A PCR. TCRdb re-derived calls from the 5' RACE reads in MiXCR, one entry per CDR3 protein. The data contain about 42,000 distinct CDR3 sequences, approximately 22% of them singletons. The sorted Tregs were CD4+CD25+CD127-/low cells. The sample was Tregs sorted from blood. The clonotype was recovered from a female donor with breast cancer. The gene calls are TRBV20-1 and TRBJ2-1; D may be TRBD1 (7 bases). In DNA, the CDR3 is TGCAGTGCTCTTCGGAGACAGGGACTCCAAATTACGGGCGATGAGCAGTTCTTC. Amino acid sequence: CSALRRQGLQITGDEQFF.